These 20 T cell receptor beta chains were all obtained from the same sample, sequenced in a study of blood T cells in healthy people across ages (dated by TCRdb to about 2015). The library was prepared using 5' RACE. For sequencing, an Illumina HiSeq 2500 was employed. A second roughly 7 to 11 cycle PCR used a sample-barcoded 5' primer and a J-beta primer mix. TCRdb reanalyzed the raw reads on its own, using fastp at Q25 for trimming and MiXCR for clone calling, and kept in-frame beta chains. Rows matching on CDR3 protein sequence are summarized as one entry with the most common DNA and genes. Here the sample has around 1,000,000 distinct CDR3 sequences; approximately 25% occur a single time. The ten largest clones add up to 0.65% to 0.75% of the sample. These data are also associated with another study on T cells of mothers and their children.

The sequenced material came from blood. Receptors originate from a girl aged 2 to 9 in good health.

V usage is TRBV12-3 or TRBV12-4 and J usage is TRBJ1-2; 8 bases agree with TRBD1. The trim removed 5 bases at V and 4 bases at J, leaving 9 bases unmatched. This CDR3 comprises 15 residues. CDR3 DNA sequence: TGTGCCAGCAGTAATATGCCGGGACAGGTCTATGGCTACACCTTC. Translating it yields CASSNMPGQVYGYTF.

This clonotype was counted between two and nine times. V is TRBV5-1 and J is TRBJ2-3; tentatively, D is TRBD1 or TRBD2 (6 bases each). V gave up 0 bases and J gave up 0 bases, with 11 bases separating them. Germline V gives CDR1 SGHRS, CDR2 YFSETQ. The CDR3 has 16 amino acids. CDR3 nucleotide sequence: TGCGCCAGCAGCTTGGCGCCGGGGGCCAGCACAGATACGCAGTATTTT. This translates into CASSLAPGASTDTQYF.

This clonotype has only a few counts. This chain connects TRBV7-8 to TRBJ2-1; 8 bases agree with TRBD1. CDR1 is SGHVS, CDR2 FQNEAQ, per germline. V was pared by 6 bases and J by 10 bases, with 8 bases of the junction left unmatched. The CDR3 consists of 13 residues. DNA for the CDR3: TGTGCCAGCAGACCATCAGGGGGCTGGGAGCAGTTCTTC. Protein sequence: CASRPSGGWEQFF.

The chain links TRBV19 to TRBJ2-7; 12 bases are a match to TRBD2. Germline CDR1 reads LNHDA; CDR2 reads SQIVND (reference sequence). The CDR3 loop spans 14 amino acids. The V gene end was trimmed by 5 bases and the J gene end by 5 bases; junction bases not matched to a gene: 4. This CDR3 reads CASSGLAGIHEQYF. Here the CDR3 DNA reads TGTGCCAGTAGTGGACTAGCGGGGATACACGAGCAGTACTTC.

Only a few counts were recorded for this clonotype. The rearrangement joins TRBV3-1 to TRBJ1-2, with unresolved D. The V end lost 0 bases, the J end lost 4 bases, and 12 bases lay between the germline ends. This CDR3 is built from 15 residues. CDR1 and CDR2 from the germline V gene are LGHDT and YNNKEL (reference sequence). CDR3 residues: CASSQDYALSYGYTF. CDR3 coding DNA: TGTGCCAGCAGCCAAGATTACGCACTCAGCTATGGCTACACCTTC.

To note about this clonotype: Compared with germline, one end of the junction differs, possibly owing to a read error. The chain recombines TRBV7-6 with TRBJ1-3, with D perhaps matching TRBD1 (6 bases). The CDR3 contains 17 residues. CDR1 is SGHVS, CDR2 FNYEAQ, per germline. The CDR3 reads CAGSPVSGGANGNTVYF. The CDR3 nucleotides are TGTGCCGGCAGCCCCGTTTCGGGGGGCGCTAATGGAAACACCGTATATTTT.

The table lists this clonotype with a few counts. J is TRBJ2-5 and V is TRBV12-3 or TRBV12-4; possibly TRBD2 for D (6 bases). The CDR3 contains 13 residues. With 7 bases removed from V and 4 bases from J, the gap between germline ends came to 13 bases. The CDR3 DNA sequence: TGTGCCAGCACCTATACCGGGGGAGAGACCCAGTACTTC. The encoded protein is CASTYTGGETQYF.

The chain carries TRBV12-3 or TRBV12-4 and TRBJ2-3; the match to TRBD2 covers 8 bases. V was clipped by 1 base and J by 3 bases; unmatched bases: 6. This CDR3 has 16 residues. CDR3 DNA sequence: TGTGCCAGCAGTTTAGAATACGGGAGGGCAACAGATACGCAGTATTTT. It encodes CASSLEYGRATDTQYF.

V usage is TRBV28 and J usage is TRBJ2-5, with D hard to call. The length of the CDR3 is 15 residues. CDR1 and CDR2 (germline): MDHEN, SYDVKM. Trimming stripped 2 bases from V and 5 bases from J, with 15 bases between. The CDR3: CASSLMELPQETQYF. The CDR3 nucleotides read TGTGCCAGCAGTTTAATGGAGCTCCCCCAGGAGACCCAGTACTTC.

In the case of this clonotype: An end of the junction differs from the germline gene, which may be a read error. The chain joins TRBV19 to TRBJ1-6; 9 nucleotides line up with TRBD1. Germline CDR1 is LNHDA and CDR2 is SQIVND (reference sequence). CDR3 length equals 14 residues. CDR3 sequence: CASRPGQGPEPPHF. Here the CDR3 DNA reads TGTGCCAGTAGACCGGGACAGGGCCCGGAGCCCCCCCACTTT.

The CDR3 protein is CASSQWKNEQFF. CDR3 bases: TGCGCCAGCAGCCAATGGAAGAATGAGCAGTTCTTC. The genes are TRBV4-1 and TRBJ2-5; unclear D gene. The J call may be wrong; the DNA end is better matched by TRBJ2-1. Germline V lookup: CDR1 MGHRA, CDR2 YSYEKL. The CDR3 covers 12 residues.

The genes are TRBV21-1 and TRBJ1-2. TRBV21-1 is given as a pseudogene. The CDR3 consists of 11 residues. The CDR3 is CASSTDSGYTF. DNA of the CDR3: TGTGCCAGCAGCACTGACTCTGGCTACACCTTC.

The chain employs TRBV12-3 or TRBV12-4 and TRBJ2-7; D is unclear. CDR3 length equals 14 residues. V was pared by 3 bases and J by 2 bases, with 11 bases between. The CDR3 DNA follows: TGTGCCAGCAGTTTCACGACCCAACCCTACGAGCAGTACTTC. Translated: CASSFTTQPYEQYF.

The rearrangement links TRBV12-3 or TRBV12-4 to TRBJ1-2, with 9 bases lining up with TRBD1. J gave up 2 bases and V 4 bases, and 8 bases lay outside the gene matches. The CDR3 is 16 amino acids. CDR3 coding DNA: TGTGCCAGCAGTTCCCCCGGACAGGGGATGAACTATGGCTACACCTTC. It encodes CASSSPGQGMNYGYTF.

This clonotype came up a few times. The genes are TRBV4-3 and TRBJ2-2; D gene uncertain. CDR3 length equals 15 residues. The V gene lost 4 bases and the J gene lost 1 base, with 10 bases spanning the gap. Germline CDR1 LGHNA, CDR2 YSLEER. The CDR3 sequence is CASSPALMNTGELFF. For the CDR3, the DNA is TGCGCCAGCAGCCCGGCCCTTATGAACACCGGGGAGCTGTTTTTT.

The chain recombines TRBV2 with TRBJ2-7; 8 nucleotides line up with TRBD1. V lost 10 bases to trimming and J lost 3 bases; unmatched junction nucleotides: 17. CDR3 size: 16 residues. Germline assignment: CDR1 SNHLY and CDR2 FYNNEI. The CDR3 here is CATNPRTGRNNYEQYF. The CDR3 DNA follows: TGTGCCACTAACCCTAGGACAGGGAGAAATAACTACGAGCAGTACTTC.

The chain combines TRBV10-3 with TRBJ1-5; weak D call: TRBD1 (5 bases). V was pared by 3 bases and J by 7 bases, with 22 bases between. This CDR3 has 17 residues. Germline lookup yields CDR1 ENHRY and CDR2 SYGVKD. The CDR3 reads CAISDAGGPFVVQPQHF. CDR3 nucleotide sequence: TGTGCCATCAGTGATGCCGGGGGACCCTTCGTGGTACAGCCCCAGCATTTT.

The chain couples TRBV4-2 to TRBJ2-1; 12 positions agree with TRBD2. The CDR3 is 18 amino acids. In germline, CDR1 is LGHNA, CDR2 YNFKEQ. V gave up 0 bases and J gave up 7 bases; unmatched junction bases: 10. The CDR3 coding sequence is TGTGCCAGCAGCCAAGATGTCGGTCCTAGCGGGAGGGTGAATGAGCAGTTCTTC. Its protein product is CASSQDVGPSGRVNEQFF.

This sequence joins TRBV6-2 or TRBV6-3 and TRBJ1-2, with D uncertain. Germline assignment: CDR1 MNHEY and CDR2 SVGEGT. The ends were cut back, 4 bases at V and 1 base at J, with 10 bases in the middle. This CDR3 has 14 residues. CDR3 loop: CASSSFTFNYGYTF. DNA for the CDR3: TGTGCCAGCAGTTCGTTTACTTTTAACTATGGCTACACCTTC.

This clonotype was counted a few times. Germline is not matched at one junction end, which may reflect a read error. The V gene is TRBV28, the J gene TRBJ2-7, with D unclear. Per germline, CDR1 MDHEN and CDR2 SYDVKM. This CDR3 has 12 residues. CDR3: CACSPRIYEQYF. Written as DNA, the CDR3 is TGTGCCTGCAGCCCCAGGATCTACGAGCAGTACTTC.